This paragraph covers one TCR beta chain sequence. Germline CDR1 reads MNHEY; CDR2 reads SMNVEV (reference sequence). The junction had 10 bases not matched to a gene; V was cut back by 8 bases and J by 0 bases. This CDR3 comprises 16 residues. The sample originates from a study of beta chain features in type 1 diabetes. Study background: The samples had 85 million to 140 million sorted cells examined in all.

It was via CD45RO/CCR7/CD25/CD127/CD95/CD27 that CD4+ naive, central memory, regulatory and stem cell-like memory cells were sorted. Post-sort purity exceeded 95% for all sorted populations. As every portion of the isolated RNA was reverse transcribed, the sequencing read expressed TCRB transcripts. Libraries were prepared by immunoSEQ multiplex PCR; TCRdb keeps only in-frame clonotypes and omits some of them. The sample shows about 38,000 clones, approximately 60% of them seen only once. The chain carries TRBV27 and TRBJ1-5; 7 nucleotides match TRBD1. Sequencing was carried out using Tregs from blood. This receptor was taken from a woman in her 30s in good health. The chain's CDR3 is CASRSTGTASNQPQHF. The CDR3 nucleotides read TGTGCCAGCCGATCAACCGGGACAGCTAGCAATCAGCCCCAGCATTTT.